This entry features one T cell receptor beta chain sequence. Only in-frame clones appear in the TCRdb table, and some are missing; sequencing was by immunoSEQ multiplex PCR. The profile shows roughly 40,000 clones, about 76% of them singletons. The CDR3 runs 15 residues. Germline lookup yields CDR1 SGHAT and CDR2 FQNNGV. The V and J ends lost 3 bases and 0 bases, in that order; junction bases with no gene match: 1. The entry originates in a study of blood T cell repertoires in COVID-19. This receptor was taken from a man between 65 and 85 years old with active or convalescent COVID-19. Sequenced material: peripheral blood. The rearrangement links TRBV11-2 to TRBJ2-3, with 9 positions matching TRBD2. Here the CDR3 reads CASSFSGGSTDTQYF. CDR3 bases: TGTGCCAGCAGCTTTAGCGGGGGTAGCACAGATACGCAGTATTTT.